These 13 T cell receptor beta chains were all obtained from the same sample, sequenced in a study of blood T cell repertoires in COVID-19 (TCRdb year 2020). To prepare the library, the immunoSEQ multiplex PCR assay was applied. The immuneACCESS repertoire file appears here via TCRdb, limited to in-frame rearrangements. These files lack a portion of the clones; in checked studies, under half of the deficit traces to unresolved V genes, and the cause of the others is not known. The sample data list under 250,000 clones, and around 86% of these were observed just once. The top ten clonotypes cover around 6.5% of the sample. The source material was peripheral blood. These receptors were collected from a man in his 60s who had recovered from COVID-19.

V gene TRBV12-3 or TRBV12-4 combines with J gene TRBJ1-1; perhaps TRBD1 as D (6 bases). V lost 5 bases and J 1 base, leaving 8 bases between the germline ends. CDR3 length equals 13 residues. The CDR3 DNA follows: TGTGCCAGCAGTACGGGACAGAACACTGAAGCTTTCTTT. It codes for CASSTGQNTEAFF.

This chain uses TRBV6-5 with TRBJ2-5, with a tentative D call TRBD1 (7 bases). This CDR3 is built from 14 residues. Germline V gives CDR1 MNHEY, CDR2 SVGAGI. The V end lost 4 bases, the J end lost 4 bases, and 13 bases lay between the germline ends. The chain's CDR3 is CASSSSGGGETQYF. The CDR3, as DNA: TGTGCCAGCAGTTCATCAGGGGGAGGAGAGACCCAGTACTTC.

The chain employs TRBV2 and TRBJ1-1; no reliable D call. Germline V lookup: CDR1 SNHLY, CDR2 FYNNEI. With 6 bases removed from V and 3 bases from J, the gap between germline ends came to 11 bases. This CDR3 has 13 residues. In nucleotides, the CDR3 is TGTGCCAGCAGCCTCATGAGGGACACTGAAGCTTTCTTT. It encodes CASSLMRDTEAFF.

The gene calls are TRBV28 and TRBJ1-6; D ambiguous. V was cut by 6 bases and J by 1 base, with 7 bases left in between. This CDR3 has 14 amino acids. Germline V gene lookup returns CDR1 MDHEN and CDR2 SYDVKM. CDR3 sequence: CASRFRSYNSPLHF. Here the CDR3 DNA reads TGTGCCAGCAGGTTCAGGTCCTATAATTCACCCCTCCACTTT.

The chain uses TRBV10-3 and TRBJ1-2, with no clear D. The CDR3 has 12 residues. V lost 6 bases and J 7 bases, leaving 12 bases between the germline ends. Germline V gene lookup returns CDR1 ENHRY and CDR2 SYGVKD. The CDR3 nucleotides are TGTGCCATCAGCGGCGGAGGTGGTGGCTACACCTTC. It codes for CAISGGGGGYTF.

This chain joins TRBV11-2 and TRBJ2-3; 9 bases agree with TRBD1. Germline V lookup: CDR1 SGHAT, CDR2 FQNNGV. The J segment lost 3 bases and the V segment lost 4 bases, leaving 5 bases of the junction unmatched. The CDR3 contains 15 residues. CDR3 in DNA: TGTGCCAGCAGCTGGACAGGGGTGGTTACAGATACGCAGTATTTT. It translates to CASSWTGVVTDTQYF.

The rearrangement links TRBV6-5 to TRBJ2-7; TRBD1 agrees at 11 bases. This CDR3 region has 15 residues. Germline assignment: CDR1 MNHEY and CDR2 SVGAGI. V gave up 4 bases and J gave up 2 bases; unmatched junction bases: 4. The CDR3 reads CASSSGTGGTYEQYF. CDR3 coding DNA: TGTGCCAGCAGTTCCGGGACAGGGGGTACCTACGAGCAGTACTTC.

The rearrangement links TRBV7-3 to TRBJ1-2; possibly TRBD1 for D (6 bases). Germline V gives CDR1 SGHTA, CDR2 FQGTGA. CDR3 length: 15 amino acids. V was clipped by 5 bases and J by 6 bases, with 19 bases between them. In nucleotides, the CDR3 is TGTGCCAGCAGCCCAACGGGTCAACAGGGAGATGGCTACACCTTC. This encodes CASSPTGQQGDGYTF.

The CDR3 bases are TGTGCCAGCAGCTGGGGGACAGGGAATCAGCCCCAGCATTTT. Residues: CASSWGTGNQPQHF. The genes are TRBV7-9 and TRBJ1-5; 9 bases match TRBD1. The CDR3 is 14 amino acids. V shed 4 bases and J 4 bases; nucleotides not matched to a gene: 2. Germline loops: CDR1 SEHNR, CDR2 FQNEAQ (reference sequence). Combining the CDR3 with reference TRBV7-9 and TRBJ1-5 gives the whole variable domain DTGVSQNPRHKITKRGQNVTFRCDPISEHNRLYWYRQTLGQGPEFLTYFQNEAQLEKSRLLSDRFSAERPKGSFSTLEIQRTEQGDSAMYLCASSWGTGNQPQHFGDGTRLSIL.

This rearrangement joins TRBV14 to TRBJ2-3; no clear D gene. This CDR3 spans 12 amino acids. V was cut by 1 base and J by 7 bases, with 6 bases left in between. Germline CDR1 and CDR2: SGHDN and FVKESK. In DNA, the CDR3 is TGTGCCAGCAGCCAAGGGCCCAATACGCAGTATTTT. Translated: CASSQGPNTQYF.

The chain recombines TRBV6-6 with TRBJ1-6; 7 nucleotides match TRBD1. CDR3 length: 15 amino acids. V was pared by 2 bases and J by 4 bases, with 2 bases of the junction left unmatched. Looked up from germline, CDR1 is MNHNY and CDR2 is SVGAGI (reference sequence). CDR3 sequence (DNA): TGTGCCAGCAGTTACCGGGGACAGTATAATTCACCCCTCCACTTT. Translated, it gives CASSYRGQYNSPLHF.

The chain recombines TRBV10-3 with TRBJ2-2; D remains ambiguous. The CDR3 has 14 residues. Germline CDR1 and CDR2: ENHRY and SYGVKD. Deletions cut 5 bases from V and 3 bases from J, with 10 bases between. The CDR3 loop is CAISPHTDTGELFF. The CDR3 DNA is TGTGCCATCAGTCCTCATACAGACACCGGGGAGCTGTTTTTT.

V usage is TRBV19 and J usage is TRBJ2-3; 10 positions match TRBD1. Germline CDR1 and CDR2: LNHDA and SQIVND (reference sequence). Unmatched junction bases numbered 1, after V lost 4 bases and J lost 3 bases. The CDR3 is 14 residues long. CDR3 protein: CASSRGQGTDTQYF. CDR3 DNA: TGTGCCAGTAGTAGGGGACAGGGGACAGATACGCAGTATTTT. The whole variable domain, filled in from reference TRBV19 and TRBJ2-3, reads DGGITQSPKYLFRKEGQNVTLSCEQNLNHDAMYWYRQDPGQGLRLIYYSQIVNDFQKGDIAEGYSVSREKKESFPLTVTSAQKNPTAFYLCASSRGQGTDTQYFGPGTRLTVL.